This TCR beta chain is drawn from a study of blood T cell repertoires in COVID-19. Study at large: Samples representing acute and convalescent COVID-19 were sourced from the United States, Italy and Spain.

In the original workflow: Using reference gene primer amplification, nucleated cell counts were estimated. The assay was immunoSEQ multiplex PCR, and TCRdb's table has in-frame clones only and misses some. Clone size and V and J calls were adopted from that table, with D and trimming inferred from the DNA. The data contain more than 200,000 clones, roughly nine tenths of them singletons. The table lists this clone with a count of one. The trim removed 5 bases at V and 4 bases at J, leaving 9 bases unmatched. Germline V lookup: CDR1 SGHRS, CDR2 YFSETQ. The CDR3 has 14 amino acids. Source material: peripheral blood. The sequence was collected from a man aged 35-49 years with acute or convalescent COVID-19. The V and J genes are TRBV5-1 and TRBJ2-7, with 7 bases fitting TRBD2. CDR3 bases: TGCGCCAGCAGACCCGTGGGGGAGGGGTACGAGCAGTACTTC. Its translation is CASRPVGEGYEQYF. The full variable domain, completed using reference TRBV5-1 and TRBJ2-7, is KAGVTQTPRYLIKTRGQQVTLSCSPISGHRSVSWYQQTPGQGLQFLFEYFSETQRNKGNFPGRFSGRQFSNSRSEMNVSTLELGDSALYLCASRPVGEGYEQYFGPGTRLTVT.